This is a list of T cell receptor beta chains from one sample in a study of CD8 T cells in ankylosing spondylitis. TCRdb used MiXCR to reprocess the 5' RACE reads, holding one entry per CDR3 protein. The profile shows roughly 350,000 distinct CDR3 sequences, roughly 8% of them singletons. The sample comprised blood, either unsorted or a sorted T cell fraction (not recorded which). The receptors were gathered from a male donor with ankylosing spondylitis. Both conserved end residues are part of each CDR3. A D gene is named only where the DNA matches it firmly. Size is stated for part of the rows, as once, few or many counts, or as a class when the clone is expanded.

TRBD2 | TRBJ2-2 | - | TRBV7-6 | TGTGCCAGCAGCCTCATGACTGGTAGCGGGAGGCTCAACACCGGGGAGCTGTTTTTT | CASSLMTGSGRLNTGELFF
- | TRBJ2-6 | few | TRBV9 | TGTGCCAGCAGCGTAGGCGCAACCATCATGGCCAACGTCCTGACTTTC | CASSVGATIMANVLTF
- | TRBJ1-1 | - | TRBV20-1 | TGCAGTGCTAGTATTGCTGTAGGGGACGTCCGAAACACTGAAGCTTTCTTT | CSASIAVGDVRNTEAFF
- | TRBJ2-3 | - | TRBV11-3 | TGTGCCAGCAGCGAGCGGACAGTGGCAGATACGCAGTATTTT | CASSERTVADTQYF
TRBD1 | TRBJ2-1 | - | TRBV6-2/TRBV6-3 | TGTGCCAGCAGTCAACACACCGGGACAGGGTCGGATGAGCAGTTCTTC | CASSQHTGTGSDEQFF
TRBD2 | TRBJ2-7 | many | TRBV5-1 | TGCGCCAGCAGCCGCGGACTAGCGGAGGGCGTTAGCTCCTACGAGCAGTACTTC | CASSRGLAEGVSSYEQYF
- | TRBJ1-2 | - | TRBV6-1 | TGTGCCAGCGGTCGGTCCCGAACAGATGGCTACACCTTC | CASGRSRTDGYTF
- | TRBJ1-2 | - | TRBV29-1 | TGCAGCGTTGAAGGGGGGCAGGGCACTGACTATGGCTACACCTTC | CSVEGGQGTDYGYTF
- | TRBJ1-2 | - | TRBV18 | TGTGCCAGCTCACCACCGGGCGGCTATGGCTACACCTTC | CASSPPGGYGYTF
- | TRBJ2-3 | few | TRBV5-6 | TGTGCCAGCAGCTTGGGACGTGGCTCTCTTCCGCAGTATTTT | CASSLGRGSLPQYF
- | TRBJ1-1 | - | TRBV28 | TGTGCCAGCAGTTTTTTCGGGAACCCGAACACTGAAGCTTTCTTT | CASSFFGNPNTEAFF
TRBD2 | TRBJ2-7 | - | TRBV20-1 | TGCAGTGCTAGAGCCGGGACTAGCGGGAGGGTTGCCTACGAGCAGTACTTC | CSARAGTSGRVAYEQYF
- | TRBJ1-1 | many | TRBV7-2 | TGTGCCAGCAGCTTTCGGGTGGGCACTGAAGCTTTCTTT | CASSFRVGTEAFF
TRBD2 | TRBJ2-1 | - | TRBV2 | TGTGCCAGCAGCCTGGACGGGGGGTTTCTAGGCAATGAGCAGTTCTTC | CASSLDGGFLGNEQFF
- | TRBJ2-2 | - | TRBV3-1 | TGTGCCAGCAGCCAAGGTCAGGCTGCGAACACCGGGGAGCTGTTTTTT | CASSQGQAANTGELFF
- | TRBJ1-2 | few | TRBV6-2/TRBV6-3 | TGTGCCAGCAGTTACGGGACACCATACTATGGCTACACCTTC | CASSYGTPYYGYTF
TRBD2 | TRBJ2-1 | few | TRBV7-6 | TGTGCCAGCAGCTTAGTGCGGGAGTCCAGTTATTACAATGAGCAGTTCTTC | CASSLVRESSYYNEQFF
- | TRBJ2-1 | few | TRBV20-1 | TGCAGTGCTAGGAACAGGTCCGCCCTTTACAATGAGCAGTTCTTC | CSARNRSALYNEQFF
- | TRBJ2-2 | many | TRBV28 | TGTGCCAGCAGTTTACGTCCCCGCCTAGGCACCGGGGAGCTGTTTTTT | CASSLRPRLGTGELFF
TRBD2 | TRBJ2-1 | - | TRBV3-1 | TGTGCCAGCAGCCAGACCTCCGGGGGGGGTTTTAGTGAGCAGTTCTTC | CASSQTSGGGFSEQFF
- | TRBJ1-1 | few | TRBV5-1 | TGCGCCAGCAGCCCCTTGACAGACCTGGCAGCGAACACTGAAGCTTTCTTT | CASSPLTDLAANTEAFF
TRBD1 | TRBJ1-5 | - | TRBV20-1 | TGCAGTGCTAGGGCCCCCCGGGACAGTGACAATCAGCCCCAGCATTTT | CSARAPRDSDNQPQHF
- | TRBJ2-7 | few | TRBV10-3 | TGTGCCATCAGTGAGGGGACCTCCTACGAGCAGTACTTC | CAISEGTSYEQYF
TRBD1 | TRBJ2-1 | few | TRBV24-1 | TGTGCCACCAGTGATTCGCCGGGGACAGTCCATGAGCAGTTCTTC | CATSDSPGTVHEQFF
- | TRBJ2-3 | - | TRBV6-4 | TGTGCCAGCAGTTGGCTCCCCGGCACAGATACGCAGTATTTT | CASSWLPGTDTQYF
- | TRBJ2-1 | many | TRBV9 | TGTGCCAGCAGCGTAGGAGGGAGTGGGCAGTTCTTC | CASSVGGSGQFF
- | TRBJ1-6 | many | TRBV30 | TGTGCCTGGACAGGGAGGTCGAATTCACCCCTCCACTTT | CAWTGRSNSPLHF
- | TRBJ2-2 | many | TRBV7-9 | TGTGCCAGCAGCCCCCCCCCAGGGACCAGTGTGTTTTTT | CASSPPPGTSVFF
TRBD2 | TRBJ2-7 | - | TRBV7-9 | TGTGCCAGCAGCTTGCACTCCGGGGGGGGGTACGAGCAGTACTTC | CASSLHSGGGYEQYF
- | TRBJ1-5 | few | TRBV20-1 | TGCAGTGCTAGTTTGGGGGAATTTCAGCCCCAGCATTTT | CSASLGEFQPQHF
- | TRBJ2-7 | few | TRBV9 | TGTGCCAGCAGCGTAGGTGGTCGACAGGCTGTAGCCTACGAGCAGTACTTC | CASSVGGRQAVAYEQYF
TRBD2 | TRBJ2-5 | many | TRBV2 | TGTGCCAGTAGCGGGAGTGCCGTGGAGACCCAGTACTTC | CASSGSAVETQYF
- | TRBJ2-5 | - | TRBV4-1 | TGCGCCAGCAGCCAAGGGGGAGGCGAGGGGACCCAGTACTTC | CASSQGGGEGTQYF
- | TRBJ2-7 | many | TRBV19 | TGTGCCAGTAGTAAAAGACCGAATTCCTACGAGCAGTACTTC | CASSKRPNSYEQYF
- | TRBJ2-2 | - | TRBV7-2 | TGTGCCAGCAGCTCCGCCGGAGGGGTACTCACCGGGGAGCTGTTTTTT | CASSSAGGVLTGELFF
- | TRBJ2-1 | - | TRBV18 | TGTGCCAGCTCACCACCGGGACTTTCGATCAATGAGCAGTTCTTC | CASSPPGLSINEQFF
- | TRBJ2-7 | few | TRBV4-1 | TGCGCCAGCAGCCGGGTTGGACACCGCCCCTACGAGCAGTACTTC | CASSRVGHRPYEQYF
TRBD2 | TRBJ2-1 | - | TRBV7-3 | TGTGCCAGCAGCTTAATACGGCGGGAGAGAGGGAATGAGCAGTTCTTC | CASSLIRRERGNEQFF
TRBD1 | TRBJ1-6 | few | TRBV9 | TGTGCCAGCAGCGTAGGGACAGGGAACTCCTATAATTCACCCCTCCACTTT | CASSVGTGNSYNSPLHF
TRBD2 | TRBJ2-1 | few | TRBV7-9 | TGTGCCAGCAGCAAGACTAGCGGGACTTACAATGAGCAGTTCTTC | CASSKTSGTYNEQFF
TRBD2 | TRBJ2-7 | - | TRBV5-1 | TGCGCCAGCAGCTCCAGCGGGACGCTCCCGTACGAGCAGTACTTC | CASSSSGTLPYEQYF
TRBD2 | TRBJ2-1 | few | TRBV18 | TGTGCCAGCTCACCAGCGCGGGCCGGGACTAGCGCCAATGAGCAGTTCTTC | CASSPARAGTSANEQFF
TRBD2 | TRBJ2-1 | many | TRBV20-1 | TGCAGTGCTACGTCAGGACTAGCCGATGAGCAGTTCTTC | CSATSGLADEQFF
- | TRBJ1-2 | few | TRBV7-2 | TGTGCCAGCAGCTTAACGACAGGCGTTGACTACACCTTC | CASSLTTGVDYTF